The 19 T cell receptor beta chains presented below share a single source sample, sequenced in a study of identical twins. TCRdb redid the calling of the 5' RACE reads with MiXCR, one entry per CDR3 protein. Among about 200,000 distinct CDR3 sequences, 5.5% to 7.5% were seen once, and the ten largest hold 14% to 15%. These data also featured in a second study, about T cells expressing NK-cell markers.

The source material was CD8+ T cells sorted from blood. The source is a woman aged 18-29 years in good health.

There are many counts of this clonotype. The CDR3 loop is CASSLRRSTEAFF. Written as DNA, the CDR3 is TGTGCCAGCAGCCTCAGACGGAGTACTGAAGCTTTCTTT. The chain couples TRBV11-3 to TRBJ1-1; D remains ambiguous. Deletions cut 5 bases from V and 5 bases from J, with 12 bases between. This CDR3 contains 13 residues. Germline V gene sequence: CDR1 SGHNT, CDR2 YENEEA.

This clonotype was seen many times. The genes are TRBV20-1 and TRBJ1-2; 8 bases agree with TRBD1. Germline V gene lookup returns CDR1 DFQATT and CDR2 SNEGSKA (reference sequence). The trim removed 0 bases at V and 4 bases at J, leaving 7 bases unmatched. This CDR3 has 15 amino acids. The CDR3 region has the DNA TGCAGTGCTAGAGACCCCGGACAGGGACCCTATGGCTACACCTTC. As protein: CSARDPGQGPYGYTF.

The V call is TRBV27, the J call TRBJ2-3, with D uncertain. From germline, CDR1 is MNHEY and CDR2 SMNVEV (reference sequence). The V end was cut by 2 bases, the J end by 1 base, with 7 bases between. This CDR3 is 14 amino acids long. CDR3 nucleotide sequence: TGTGCCAGCAGTTTAGGGTCCGGCACAGATACGCAGTATTTT. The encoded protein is CASSLGSGTDTQYF.

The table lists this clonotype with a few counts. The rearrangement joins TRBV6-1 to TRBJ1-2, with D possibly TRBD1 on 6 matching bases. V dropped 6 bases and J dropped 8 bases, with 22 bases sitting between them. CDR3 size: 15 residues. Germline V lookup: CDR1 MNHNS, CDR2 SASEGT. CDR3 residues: CASSPNTVSGEGYTF. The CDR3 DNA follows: TGTGCCAGCAGCCCAAATACGGTGTCAGGGGAAGGCTACACCTTC.

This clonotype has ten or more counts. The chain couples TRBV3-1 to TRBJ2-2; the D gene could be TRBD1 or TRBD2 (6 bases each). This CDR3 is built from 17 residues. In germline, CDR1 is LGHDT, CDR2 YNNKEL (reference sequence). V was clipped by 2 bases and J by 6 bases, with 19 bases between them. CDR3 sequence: CASSQRSEGGRAGELFF. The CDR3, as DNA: TGTGCCAGCAGCCAAAGATCTGAGGGGGGTCGAGCCGGGGAGCTGTTTTTT. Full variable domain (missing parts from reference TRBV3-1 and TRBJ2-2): DTAVSQTPKYLVTQMGNDKSIKCEQNLGHDTMYWYKQDSKKFLKIMFSYNNKELIINETVPNRFSPKSPDKAHLNLHINSLELGDSAVYFCASSQRSEGGRAGELFFGEGSRLTVL.

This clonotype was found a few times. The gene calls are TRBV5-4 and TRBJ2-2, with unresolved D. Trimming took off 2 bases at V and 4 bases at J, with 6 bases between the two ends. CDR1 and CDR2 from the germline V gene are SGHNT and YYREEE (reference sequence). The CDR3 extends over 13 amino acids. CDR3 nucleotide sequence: TGTGCCAGCAGCTTTCAAGGCACCGGGGAGCTGTTTTTT. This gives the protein CASSFQGTGELFF.

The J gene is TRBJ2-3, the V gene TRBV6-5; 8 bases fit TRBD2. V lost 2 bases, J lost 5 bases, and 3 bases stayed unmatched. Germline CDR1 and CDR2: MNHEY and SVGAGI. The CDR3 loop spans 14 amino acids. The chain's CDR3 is CASSYGTSIDTQYF. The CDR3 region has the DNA TGTGCCAGCAGTTACGGGACTAGTATAGATACGCAGTATTTT.

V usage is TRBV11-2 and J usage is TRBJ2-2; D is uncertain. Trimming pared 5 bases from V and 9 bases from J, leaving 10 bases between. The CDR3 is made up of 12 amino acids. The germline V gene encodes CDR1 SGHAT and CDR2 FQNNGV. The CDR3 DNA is TGTGCCAGCAGCCCCCTTAGTAGGGAGCTGTTTTTT. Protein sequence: CASSPLSRELFF.

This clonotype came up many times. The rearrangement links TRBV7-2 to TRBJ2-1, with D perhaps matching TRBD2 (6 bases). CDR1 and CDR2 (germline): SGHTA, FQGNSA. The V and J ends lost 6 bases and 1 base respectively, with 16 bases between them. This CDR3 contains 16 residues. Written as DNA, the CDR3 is TGTGCCAGCAGTTCGGACTGGGAGGCATCCTACAATGAGCAGTTCTTC. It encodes CASSSDWEASYNEQFF.

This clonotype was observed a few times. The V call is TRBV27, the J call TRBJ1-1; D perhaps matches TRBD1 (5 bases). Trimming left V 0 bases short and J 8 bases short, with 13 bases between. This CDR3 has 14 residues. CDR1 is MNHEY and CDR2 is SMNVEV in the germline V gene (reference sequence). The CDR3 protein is CASSLSVLGREAFF. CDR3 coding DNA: TGTGCCAGCAGTTTATCAGTATTGGGGCGCGAAGCTTTCTTT.

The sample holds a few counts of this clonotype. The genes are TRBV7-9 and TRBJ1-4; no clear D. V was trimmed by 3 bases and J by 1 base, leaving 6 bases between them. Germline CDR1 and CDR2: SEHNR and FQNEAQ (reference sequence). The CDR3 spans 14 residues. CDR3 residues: CASSFGRTNEKLFF. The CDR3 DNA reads TGTGCCAGCAGCTTTGGGAGAACTAATGAAAAACTGTTTTTT.

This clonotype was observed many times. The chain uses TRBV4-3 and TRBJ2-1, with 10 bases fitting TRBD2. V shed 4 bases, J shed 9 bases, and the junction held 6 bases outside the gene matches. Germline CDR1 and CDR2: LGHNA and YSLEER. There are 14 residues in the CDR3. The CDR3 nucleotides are TGCGCCAGCAGCCCTCTAGCGGGAGTCGGTGAGCAGTTCTTC. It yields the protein CASSPLAGVGEQFF.

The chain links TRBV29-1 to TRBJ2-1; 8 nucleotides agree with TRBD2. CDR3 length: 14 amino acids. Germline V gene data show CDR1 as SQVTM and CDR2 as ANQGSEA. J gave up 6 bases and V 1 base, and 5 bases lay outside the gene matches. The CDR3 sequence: CSVEGSGDINEQFF. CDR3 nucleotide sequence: TGCAGCGTTGAAGGTAGCGGGGACATCAATGAGCAGTTCTTC.

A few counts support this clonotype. The CDR3 coding sequence is TGTGCCAGCAGTTTGCTAGCGGGGGGTAGCAATGAGCAGTTCTTC. This translates into CASSLLAGGSNEQFF. The genes are TRBV27 and TRBJ2-1; 11 nucleotides agree with TRBD2. The trim removed 3 bases at V and 6 bases at J, leaving 4 bases unmatched. The CDR3 runs to 15 residues. The germline gives CDR1 MNHEY, CDR2 SMNVEV (reference sequence).

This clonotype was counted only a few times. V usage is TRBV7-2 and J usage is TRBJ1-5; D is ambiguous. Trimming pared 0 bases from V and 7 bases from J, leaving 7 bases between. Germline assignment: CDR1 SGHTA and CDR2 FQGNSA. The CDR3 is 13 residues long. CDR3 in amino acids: CASSLASWQPQHF. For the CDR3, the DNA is TGTGCCAGCAGCTTAGCCTCTTGGCAGCCCCAGCATTTT.

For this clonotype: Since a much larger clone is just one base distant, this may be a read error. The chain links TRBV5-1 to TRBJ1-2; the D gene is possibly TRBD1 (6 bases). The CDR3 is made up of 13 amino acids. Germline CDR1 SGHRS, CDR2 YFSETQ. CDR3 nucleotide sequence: TGCGCCAGCAGCCCGGCGGGGGGCTATGGCTACTCCTTC. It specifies CASSPAGGYGYSF.

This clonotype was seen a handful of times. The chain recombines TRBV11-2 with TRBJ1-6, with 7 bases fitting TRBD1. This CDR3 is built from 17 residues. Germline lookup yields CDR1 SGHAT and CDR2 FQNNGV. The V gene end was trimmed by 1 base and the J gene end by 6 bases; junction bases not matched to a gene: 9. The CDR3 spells CASSLVDRDSRNSPLHF. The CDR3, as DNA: TGTGCCAGCAGCTTAGTCGACAGGGATTCACGTAATTCACCCCTCCACTTT.

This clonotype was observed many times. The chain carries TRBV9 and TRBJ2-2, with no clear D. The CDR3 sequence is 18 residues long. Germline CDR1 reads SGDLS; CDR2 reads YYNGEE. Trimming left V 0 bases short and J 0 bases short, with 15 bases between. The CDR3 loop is CASSVATGEAANTGELFF. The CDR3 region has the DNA TGTGCCAGCAGCGTAGCTACCGGAGAGGCTGCGAACACCGGGGAGCTGTTTTTT.

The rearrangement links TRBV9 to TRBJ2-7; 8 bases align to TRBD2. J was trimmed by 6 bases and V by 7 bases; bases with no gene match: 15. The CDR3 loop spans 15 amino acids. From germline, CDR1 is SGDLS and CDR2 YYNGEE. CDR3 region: CASSPPEAGDGEQYF. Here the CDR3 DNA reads TGTGCCAGCTCTCCGCCGGAAGCGGGAGATGGCGAGCAGTACTTC.